This is a list of T cell receptor beta chains from one sample in a study of blood T cell repertoires in COVID-19. Only in-frame clones appear in the TCRdb table, and some are missing; sequencing was by immunoSEQ multiplex PCR. This table holds around 140,000 clones, about 90% found once. Sequenced: PBMCs or T cells enriched from blood (not recorded which). The receptors originated from a woman aged 40 to 55 who had been exposed to COVID-19. The CDR3 runs from the conserved cysteine through the conserved F or W. D genes are given only for firm matches. Not every row has a clone size; where given, it reads once, few, many or a size class.

j_call: TRBJ1-2; v_call: TRBV29-1; clone_size: NA; d_call: NA; cdr3_nt: TGCAGCGTTGACATGTCAGGGCGCTCTGGTGGCTACACCTTC; cdr3_aa: CSVDMSGRSGGYTF
j_call: TRBJ2-1; v_call: TRBV5-1; clone_size: NA; d_call: TRBD1; cdr3_nt: TGCGCCAGCCGCACAACAGGGGGAAATAAGCAGTTCTTC; cdr3_aa: CASRTTGGNKQFF
j_call: TRBJ1-2; v_call: TRBV10-3; clone_size: NA; d_call: NA; cdr3_nt: TGTGCCCATTACGGCGGGACGGAGCATTGGACGGTCACCTTC; cdr3_aa: CAHYGGTEHWTVTF
j_call: TRBJ2-7; v_call: TRBV2; clone_size: NA; d_call: NA; cdr3_nt: TGTGCCAGCAGAGCGCTCAAGGGGGAAAGCTACGAGCAGTACTTC; cdr3_aa: CASRALKGESYEQYF
j_call: TRBJ2-7; v_call: TRBV7-9; clone_size: NA; d_call: NA; cdr3_nt: TGTGCCAGCAGCCCACCGGGAACAAACTCCTACGAGCAGTACTTC; cdr3_aa: CASSPPGTNSYEQYF
j_call: TRBJ1-5; v_call: TRBV7-9; clone_size: NA; d_call: NA; cdr3_nt: TGTGCCAGCAGCCTGACAGGAGTCAATCAGCCCCAGCATTTT; cdr3_aa: CASSLTGVNQPQHF
j_call: TRBJ1-2; v_call: TRBV28; clone_size: NA; d_call: TRBD1; cdr3_nt: TGTGCCAGCAGCGTTGGGACAGGGAGTGAGGGGTTTGGCTACACCTTC; cdr3_aa: CASSVGTGSEGFGYTF
j_call: TRBJ1-2; v_call: TRBV5-6; clone_size: NA; d_call: NA; cdr3_nt: TGTGCCAGCAGCTTTTTAGGCAGGGTTTTGCATGGCTACACCTTC; cdr3_aa: CASSFLGRVLHGYTF
j_call: TRBJ1-4; v_call: TRBV6-4; clone_size: NA; d_call: TRBD1; cdr3_nt: TGTGCCAGCAGTGAGACAGGGGCAACTAATGAAAAACTGTTTTTT; cdr3_aa: CASSETGATNEKLFF
j_call: TRBJ1-2; v_call: TRBV25-1; clone_size: NA; d_call: NA; cdr3_nt: TGTGCCAGCAGTGAGATACAGGGAAACTATGGCTACACCTTC; cdr3_aa: CASSEIQGNYGYTF
j_call: TRBJ1-5; v_call: TRBV19; clone_size: NA; d_call: NA; cdr3_nt: TGTGCCAGTAACGCCGACAGGATTAGCAATCAGCCCCAGCATTTT; cdr3_aa: CASNADRISNQPQHF
j_call: TRBJ1-1; v_call: TRBV11-2; clone_size: NA; d_call: NA; cdr3_nt: TGTGCCAGCAGCCGCAGACTAAGGGTGAACACTGAAGCTTTCTTT; cdr3_aa: CASSRRLRVNTEAFF
j_call: TRBJ1-6; v_call: TRBV7-9; clone_size: NA; d_call: TRBD1; cdr3_nt: TGTGCCAGCAGCACTGGACAGGGCTATAATTCACCCCTCCACTTT; cdr3_aa: CASSTGQGYNSPLHF
j_call: TRBJ1-5; v_call: TRBV5-6; clone_size: NA; d_call: NA; cdr3_nt: TGTGCCAGCAGCTCGGGACTGGCCCGCGGACAGCCCCAGCATTTT; cdr3_aa: CASSSGLARGQPQHF
j_call: TRBJ1-3; v_call: TRBV7-2; clone_size: NA; d_call: NA; cdr3_nt: TGTGCCAGCAGCTTACCGAGGGCTGGAAACACCATATATTTT; cdr3_aa: CASSLPRAGNTIYF
j_call: TRBJ1-3; v_call: TRBV3-1/TRBV3-2; clone_size: NA; d_call: NA; cdr3_nt: TGTGCCAGCAGCCGTTTCGGGAGCGGAAACACCATATATTTT; cdr3_aa: CASSRFGSGNTIYF
j_call: TRBJ2-7; v_call: TRBV2; clone_size: NA; d_call: TRBD2; cdr3_nt: TGTGCCAGCAGTGTGGCGGGAGAGTTCTACGAGCAGTACTTC; cdr3_aa: CASSVAGEFYEQYF
j_call: TRBJ1-1; v_call: TRBV3-1/TRBV3-2; clone_size: NA; d_call: TRBD1; cdr3_nt: TGTGCCAGCAGCCTGAGGGCAGGGGGCTTGAACACTGAAGCTTTCTTT; cdr3_aa: CASSLRAGGLNTEAFF
j_call: TRBJ1-1; v_call: TRBV3-1/TRBV3-2; clone_size: NA; d_call: TRBD1; cdr3_nt: TGTGCCAGCAGCCAAGAGGTCCTTGGGGACAGGGGAGAAAGAACTGAAGCTTTCTTT; cdr3_aa: CASSQEVLGDRGERTEAFF
j_call: TRBJ1-5; v_call: TRBV6-5; clone_size: NA; d_call: NA; cdr3_nt: TGTGCCAGCAGTTTGGGGGGGTCTGGCAGTCAGCCCCAGCATTTT; cdr3_aa: CASSLGGSGSQPQHF
j_call: TRBJ1-2; v_call: TRBV3-1/TRBV3-2; clone_size: NA; d_call: TRBD1; cdr3_nt: TGTGCCAGCAGCCCCTCCGGGACAGGGAGTCCTGGCTACACCTTC; cdr3_aa: CASSPSGTGSPGYTF
j_call: TRBJ1-2; v_call: TRBV7-9; clone_size: few; d_call: TRBD1; cdr3_nt: TGTGCCAGCAGCTACGGGACAGGGGTCGACTATGGCTACACCTTC; cdr3_aa: CASSYGTGVDYGYTF
j_call: TRBJ2-5; v_call: TRBV12-5; clone_size: NA; d_call: TRBD2; cdr3_nt: TGTGCTAGTGGTACTGGGACTAGCGGGAAGGGGGAGACCCAGTACTTC; cdr3_aa: CASGTGTSGKGETQYF
j_call: TRBJ1-2; v_call: TRBV9; clone_size: NA; d_call: TRBD1; cdr3_nt: TGTGCCAGCAGCGTAGAAGGACAGGGGTCTGGCTACACCTTC; cdr3_aa: CASSVEGQGSGYTF
j_call: TRBJ2-1; v_call: TRBV2; clone_size: NA; d_call: TRBD1; cdr3_nt: TGTGCCAGCAGTGTCCGCATCCCGGGACAGGGTCTGGACAATGAGCAGTTCTTC; cdr3_aa: CASSVRIPGQGLDNEQFF
j_call: TRBJ1-1; v_call: TRBV5-5; clone_size: NA; d_call: NA; cdr3_nt: TGTGCCAGCAGCTGGGCCACGGAAGCTTTCTTT; cdr3_aa: CASSWATEAFF
j_call: TRBJ2-1; v_call: TRBV13; clone_size: NA; d_call: TRBD1; cdr3_nt: TGTGCCAGCAGCTGGACAGGGGTGGATGAGCAGTTCTTC; cdr3_aa: CASSWTGVDEQFF
j_call: TRBJ2-5; v_call: TRBV7-2; clone_size: once; d_call: TRBD1; cdr3_nt: TGTGCCAGCAGCTTAGGATTGGTCAGGGGGAGTGAGACCCAGTACTTC; cdr3_aa: CASSLGLVRGSETQYF
j_call: TRBJ1-3; v_call: TRBV28; clone_size: NA; d_call: NA; cdr3_nt: TGTGCCAGCAGCTTACAATTGGGGGACTATTTCTTTAGAGGAAACACCATATATTTT; cdr3_aa: CASSLQLGDYFFRGNTIYF
j_call: TRBJ2-7; v_call: TRBV27; clone_size: NA; d_call: NA; cdr3_nt: TGTGCCAGCAGTTCTCCCGGGGGAGGAAGCTACGAGCAGTACTTC; cdr3_aa: CASSSPGGGSYEQYF
j_call: TRBJ2-7; v_call: TRBV7-8; clone_size: NA; d_call: NA; cdr3_nt: TGTGCCAGCAGCCAAGGGGGCGAGCAGTACTTC; cdr3_aa: CASSQGGEQYF
j_call: TRBJ2-1; v_call: TRBV19; clone_size: NA; d_call: NA; cdr3_nt: TGTGCCAGTAATGACAGGTCATCCCACAATGAGCAGTTCTTC; cdr3_aa: CASNDRSSHNEQFF
j_call: TRBJ1-5; v_call: TRBV4-1; clone_size: NA; d_call: TRBD1; cdr3_nt: TGCGCCAGCAGCCAAGACGTCGGACAGGGGATGCTGCCCCAGCATTTT; cdr3_aa: CASSQDVGQGMLPQHF
j_call: TRBJ2-2; v_call: TRBV27; clone_size: few; d_call: NA; cdr3_nt: TGTGCCAGCAGTTTAAACCTACCGTCGGGGGAGCTGTTTTTT; cdr3_aa: CASSLNLPSGELFF
j_call: TRBJ1-6; v_call: TRBV12-3/TRBV12-4; clone_size: once; d_call: NA; cdr3_nt: TGTGCCAGCAGTATAAAACGGGATTCACCCCTCCACTTT; cdr3_aa: CASSIKRDSPLHF
j_call: TRBJ2-7; v_call: TRBV7-2; clone_size: NA; d_call: TRBD2; cdr3_nt: TGTGCCAGCAGCTTAGAGCGCGGGGGGGCCTACGAGCAGTACTTC; cdr3_aa: CASSLERGGAYEQYF
j_call: TRBJ2-1; v_call: TRBV5-1; clone_size: NA; d_call: TRBD1; cdr3_nt: TGCGCCAGCAGCAGGAGGACAGGGGAGTCCTACAATGAGCAGTTCTTC; cdr3_aa: CASSRRTGESYNEQFF
j_call: TRBJ1-3; v_call: TRBV27; clone_size: NA; d_call: TRBD1; cdr3_nt: TGTGCCAGCAGTTCGGACGGCCGGGGGACAGTCACTGGAAACACCATATATTTT; cdr3_aa: CASSSDGRGTVTGNTIYF
j_call: TRBJ1-1; v_call: TRBV19; clone_size: NA; d_call: NA; cdr3_nt: TGTGCCAGTAGTAGAGCCGGAGGGGTGAACACTGAAGCTTTCTTT; cdr3_aa: CASSRAGGVNTEAFF
j_call: TRBJ1-1; v_call: TRBV27; clone_size: NA; d_call: NA; cdr3_nt: TGTGCCAGCAACTTCAACAGGGCCCACACTGAAGCTTTCTTT; cdr3_aa: CASNFNRAHTEAFF
j_call: TRBJ2-1; v_call: TRBV5-1; clone_size: NA; d_call: TRBD2; cdr3_nt: TGCGCCAGCAGCCCGGGACTAGCCCGGAATGAGCAGTTCTTC; cdr3_aa: CASSPGLARNEQFF
j_call: TRBJ2-1; v_call: TRBV5-8; clone_size: NA; d_call: TRBD2; cdr3_nt: TGTGCCAGCAGCTACAGACTAGCGGAGGACAATGAGCAGTTCTTC; cdr3_aa: CASSYRLAEDNEQFF
j_call: TRBJ2-7; v_call: TRBV4-1; clone_size: NA; d_call: NA; cdr3_nt: TGCGCCAGCAGCCAAGAGGCCGGGACACTTTCATTCTACGAGCAGTACTTC; cdr3_aa: CASSQEAGTLSFYEQYF
j_call: TRBJ1-2; v_call: TRBV20-1; clone_size: NA; d_call: NA; cdr3_nt: TGCAGTGCCAACGAGGTGCAGGGAAACACCTTC; cdr3_aa: CSANEVQGNTF
j_call: TRBJ1-3; v_call: TRBV6-5; clone_size: NA; d_call: NA; cdr3_nt: TGTGCCAGCAGTTACAGGGGGGGAGCTGGAAACACCATATATTTT; cdr3_aa: CASSYRGGAGNTIYF
j_call: TRBJ1-4; v_call: TRBV5-1; clone_size: NA; d_call: NA; cdr3_nt: TGCGCCAGCAAAAATCGGGCAGCGGGGTATGAAAAACTGTTTTTT; cdr3_aa: CASKNRAAGYEKLFF
j_call: TRBJ2-3; v_call: TRBV5-1; clone_size: NA; d_call: TRBD1; cdr3_nt: TGCGCCAGCAGAGGGACAGGGGGCGCAGATACGCAGTATTTT; cdr3_aa: CASRGTGGADTQYF
j_call: TRBJ1-1; v_call: TRBV18; clone_size: NA; d_call: TRBD1; cdr3_nt: TGTGCCAGCTCACCACTTGGACAGGGGATCAAAGCTTTCTTT; cdr3_aa: CASSPLGQGIKAFF
j_call: TRBJ1-2; v_call: TRBV3-1/TRBV3-2; clone_size: few; d_call: NA; cdr3_nt: TGTGCCAAAACTTCAGGGCCTCCCTATGGCTACACCTTC; cdr3_aa: CAKTSGPPYGYTF
j_call: TRBJ2-7; v_call: TRBV18; clone_size: NA; d_call: NA; cdr3_nt: TGTGCCAGCTCCGGACCCGGGACGAACGGGGGTTACGAGCAGTACTTC; cdr3_aa: CASSGPGTNGGYEQYF